The 16 T cell receptor beta chains below were found in one sample sequenced in a study of Graves' ophthalmopathy and Graves' hyperthyroidism. The authors amplified TCR beta CDR3 regions from RNA transcripts. RT-PCR was first run with HTBI primers, then multiplex PCR in a second round. Each CDR3 protein gets one entry after TCRdb re-called the multiplex PCR reads with MiXCR. The sample lists about 370,000 distinct CDR3 sequences, about 18% seen once, with roughly 2.4% in the top ten. Specimen: peripheral blood. Receptor source: an adult woman with stable Graves' hyperthyroidism.

The table lists this clonotype with many counts. The CDR3 DNA is TGTGCCACCAGCAGAGGTAGCGGCCTAGCCAAAAACATTCAGTACTTC. Amino acid sequence: CATSRGSGLAKNIQYF. The chain couples TRBV15 to TRBJ2-4, with TRBD2 as a possible D gene (6 bases). Looked up from germline, CDR1 is LNHNV and CDR2 is YYDKDF (reference sequence). The CDR3 totals 16 residues. Between the trimmed V and J ends, which lost 1 base and 0 bases, there was a span of 10 bases.

This rearrangement joins TRBV6-2 or TRBV6-3 to TRBJ2-7; D tentatively reads TRBD1 or TRBD2 (5 bases each). This CDR3 has 14 amino acids. V lost 2 bases and J 2 bases, leaving 10 bases between the germline ends. Germline lookup yields CDR1 MNHEY and CDR2 SVGEGT. The CDR3 reads CASSYRDGAYEQYF. DNA of the CDR3: TGTGCCAGCAGTTACCGGGACGGAGCCTACGAGCAGTACTTC.

The J gene is TRBJ2-7, the V gene TRBV15; TRBD2 aligns across 7 bases. Losses at the gene ends were 1 base for V and 1 base for J; bases not matched to a gene: 10. In germline, CDR1 is LNHNV, CDR2 YYDKDF (reference sequence). The CDR3 covers 17 residues. The CDR3: CATSRVDGGRRSYEQYF. The DNA for the CDR3 is TGTGCCACCAGCAGAGTGGATGGCGGGAGAAGATCCTACGAGCAGTACTTC.

This clonotype was found many times. This chain joins TRBV20-1 and TRBJ1-1; D is ambiguous. The V gene lost 3 bases and the J gene lost 1 base, with 9 bases spanning the gap. This CDR3 is 13 amino acids long. Germline CDR1 is DFQATT and CDR2 is SNEGSKA (reference sequence). CDR3 region: CSASLQPNTEAFF. CDR3 nucleotide sequence: TGCAGTGCTAGTTTGCAGCCGAACACTGAAGCTTTCTTT.

This clonotype was detected many times. A much larger clonotype is one base distant, so this may be a read error. V is TRBV7-2 and J is TRBJ2-7; no reliable D call. CDR3 length: 14 residues. CDR1 is SGHTA and CDR2 is FQGNSA in the germline V gene. CDR3 nucleotides: TGTGCCAGCAGCTTTGCAGCCGGGCTCTACGAGCAGCACTTC. Translation gives CASSFAAGLYEQHF.

This clonotype was picked up many times. The gene calls are TRBV7-2 and TRBJ2-7; the D gene could be TRBD1 or TRBD2 (5 bases each). Looked up from germline, CDR1 is SGHTA and CDR2 is FQGNSA. This CDR3 comprises 16 residues. Trimming shortened V by 4 bases and J by 0 bases, and 16 bases separated the two germline ends. The CDR3 DNA is TGTGCCAGCAGCTCGACCGGGACCGCGAGCTCCTACGAGCAGTACTTC. Its protein is CASSSTGTASSYEQYF.

The rearrangement links TRBV25-1 to TRBJ2-7; weak D call: TRBD1 (6 bases). Trimming took 1 base from V and 3 from J, leaving 10 bases between them. This CDR3 spans 14 amino acids. CDR1 is MGHDK and CDR2 is SYGVNS in the germline V gene. The CDR3 protein is CASSESNRVYEQYF. Here the CDR3 DNA reads TGTGCCAGCAGTGAATCGAACAGGGTCTACGAGCAGTACTTC.

This clonotype appeared many times. The genes are TRBV6-2 or TRBV6-3 and TRBJ2-7; TRBD2 matches 12 bases. The CDR3 runs to 17 residues. From germline, CDR1 is MNHEY and CDR2 SVGEGT. V trimming: 1 base; J trimming: 6 bases; junction bases outside the gene matches: 10. The CDR3 sequence: CASSYFPLAGGPVEQYF. For the CDR3, the DNA is TGTGCCAGCAGTTACTTCCCCCTAGCGGGAGGGCCAGTCGAGCAGTACTTC.

Many counts were recorded for this clonotype. The V gene is TRBV13, the J gene TRBJ1-1; no clear D. This CDR3 has 12 amino acids. Trimming took off 5 bases at V and 10 bases at J, with 14 bases between the two ends. In germline, CDR1 is PRHDT, CDR2 FYEKMQ (reference sequence). The CDR3 loop reads CASSTRGAGAFF. The CDR3 DNA is TGTGCCAGCAGCACCCGTGGCGCAGGAGCTTTCTTT.

This clonotype was seen repeatedly, ten times or more. The chain employs TRBV6-2 or TRBV6-3 and TRBJ2-2, with D perhaps TRBD2 (6 bases). Germline V CDR1 and CDR2: MNHEY, SVGEGT. CDR3 length: 13 residues. V dropped 10 bases and J dropped 2 bases, with 11 bases sitting between them. The CDR3: CATRGSNTGELFF. In DNA form, the CDR3 reads TGTGCCACCCGGGGGTCTAACACCGGGGAGCTGTTTTTT.

The V and J genes are TRBV6-1 and TRBJ1-3, with TRBD1 matching over 10 bases. The CDR3 is 15 amino acids. Germline CDR1 is MNHNS and CDR2 is SASEGT. V shed 6 bases, J shed 1 base, and the junction held 3 bases outside the gene matches. CDR3 protein: CASRTGGISGNTIYF. CDR3 in DNA: TGTGCCAGCAGGACAGGGGGCATATCTGGAAACACCATATATTTT.

This clonotype has a handful of counts. The chain uses TRBV28 and TRBJ1-5, with 9 positions matching TRBD1. The CDR3 spans 17 residues. The J segment lost 3 bases and the V segment lost 3 bases, leaving 9 bases of the junction unmatched. Germline CDR1 MDHEN, CDR2 SYDVKM. This CDR3 reads CASSFPGTGSFNQPQHF. The CDR3 nucleotides read TGTGCCAGCAGTTTTCCCGGGACAGGGAGCTTCAATCAGCCCCAGCATTTT.

This clonotype came up many times. The CDR3 spells CASTSTGQGYEQYF. As DNA, the CDR3 is TGTGCCAGCACCTCGACGGGACAAGGATACGAGCAGTACTTC. This rearrangement joins TRBV12-3 or TRBV12-4 to TRBJ2-7, with D perhaps matching TRBD1 (6 bases). V was cut by 7 bases and J by 4 bases, with 17 bases left in between. This CDR3 has 14 amino acids.

This clonotype has a count of ten or more. The chain has TRBV29-1 and TRBJ2-4; D is undetermined. The CDR3 has 13 residues. The germline V and J ends were trimmed by 1 base and 7 bases, with 11 bases remaining between them. Germline-derived CDR1 and CDR2 are SQVTM and ANQGSEA. The CDR3 protein is CSVEGRLGNIQYF. The DNA for the CDR3 is TGCAGCGTTGAAGGACGGCTCGGTAACATTCAGTACTTC.

This clonotype occurred a few times. The chain carries TRBV5-1 and TRBJ2-2, with 10 bases lining up with TRBD2. Trimming took 4 bases from V and 5 from J; bases not matched to a gene: 5. Germline CDR1 is SGHRS and CDR2 is YFSETQ. There are 15 residues in the CDR3. DNA of the CDR3: TGCGCCAGCAGCCAAGCGGGAGGGCCAACCGGGGAGCTGTTTTTT. It encodes CASSQAGGPTGELFF.

This clonotype turned up a few times. The gene calls are TRBV5-1 and TRBJ1-1; TRBD1 aligns across 12 bases. Per germline, CDR1 SGHRS and CDR2 YFSETQ. Trimming removed 4 bases from V and 1 base from J; junction bases left unmatched: 5. The CDR3 has 16 amino acids. The CDR3 spells CASSHGGQGANTEAFF. In DNA, the CDR3 is TGCGCCAGCAGCCACGGGGGACAGGGGGCGAACACTGAAGCTTTCTTT.